This T cell receptor beta chain was documented in a study of cytomegalovirus exposure and HLA in healthy donors. General observations from the study: Later genetic work tied a missense DCLRE1C variant to beta-chain V and J trimming.

Worth noting for this clone: Its antigen is not known.

The PCR had 60 Vbeta and 13 Jbeta primers. Original methodology: Later, an analysis found some 80 million unique TCR beta chains, and around 12 million of these were shared. The table came from immunoSEQ multiplex PCR; TCRdb's copy has only in-frame clones and leaves some out. V, J and clone size reflect that table, while D and trimming were determined from the DNA. The sample lists about 59,000 clones; less than 85% were seen once. The trim removed 4 bases at V and 2 bases at J, leaving 9 bases unmatched. The CDR3 runs 16 residues. Germline values: CDR1 SGHNT, CDR2 YYREEE (reference sequence). Sequencing was done on a sample of PBMCs. This chain links TRBV5-4 with TRBJ2-1; 7 bases are a match to TRBD1. This sequence originates from a man aged 30-40 years in good health and CMV-seropositive. In nucleotides, the CDR3 is TGTGCCAGCAGCCAGGGGACAGAAAAAGCCTACAATGAGCAGTTCTTC. Encoded protein: CASSQGTEKAYNEQFF.